The present T cell receptor (beta chain) was sequenced within a study of blood T cell repertoires in COVID-19. Original methodology: For nucleated cells, counts were estimated from reference gene primer amplification. Some clones are missing from TCRdb's copy, which holds only in-frame ones; the method was immunoSEQ multiplex PCR. V, J and clone size are taken as reported in that table, and D and trimming were inferred from the DNA itself. The sample has approximately 310,000 clones, approximately 85% seen once; the top ten hold less than 2.5%. The germline V and J ends were trimmed by 7 bases and 6 bases, with 14 bases remaining between them. Germline CDR1 and CDR2: LNHDA and SQIVND (reference sequence). The CDR3 is 13 amino acids. Cohort 3 recovery required two negative PCRs, clearance, or symptom resolution.

Sequencing used PBMCs or T cells enriched from blood (not recorded which). This sequence was found in a man aged 25 to 40 who had recovered from COVID-19. The chain is built from TRBV19 and TRBJ2-3; weak D call: TRBD1 (5 bases). The CDR3 DNA is TGTGCCAGTATCCTGGGGCCCCACGATACGCAGTATTTT. Translated: CASILGPHDTQYF.